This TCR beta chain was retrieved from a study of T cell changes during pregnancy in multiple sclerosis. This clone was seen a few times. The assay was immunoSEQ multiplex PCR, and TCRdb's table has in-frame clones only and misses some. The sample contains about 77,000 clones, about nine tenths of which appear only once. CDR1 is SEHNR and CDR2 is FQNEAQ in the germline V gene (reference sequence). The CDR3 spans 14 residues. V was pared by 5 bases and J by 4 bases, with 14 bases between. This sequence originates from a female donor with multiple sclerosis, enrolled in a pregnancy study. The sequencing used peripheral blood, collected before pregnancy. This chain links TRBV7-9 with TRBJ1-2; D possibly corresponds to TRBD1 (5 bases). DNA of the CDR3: TGTGCCAGCAGCGACCAGACAGAGCTCTATGGCTACACCTTC. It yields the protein CASSDQTELYGYTF.